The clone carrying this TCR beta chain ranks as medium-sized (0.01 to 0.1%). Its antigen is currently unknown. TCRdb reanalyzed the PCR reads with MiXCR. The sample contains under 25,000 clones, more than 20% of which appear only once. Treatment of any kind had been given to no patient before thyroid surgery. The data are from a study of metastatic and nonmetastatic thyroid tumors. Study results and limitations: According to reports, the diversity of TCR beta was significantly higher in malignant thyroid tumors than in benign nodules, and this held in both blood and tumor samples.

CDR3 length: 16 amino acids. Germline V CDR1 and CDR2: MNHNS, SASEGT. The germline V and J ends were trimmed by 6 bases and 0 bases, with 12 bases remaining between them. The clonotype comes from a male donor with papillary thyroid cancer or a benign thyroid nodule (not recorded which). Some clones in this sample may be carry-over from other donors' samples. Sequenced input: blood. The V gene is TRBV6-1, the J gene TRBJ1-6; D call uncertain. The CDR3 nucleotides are TGTGCCAGCAGATCGGACTGGAGCTCCTATAATTCACCCCTCCACTTT. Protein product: CASRSDWSSYNSPLHF.